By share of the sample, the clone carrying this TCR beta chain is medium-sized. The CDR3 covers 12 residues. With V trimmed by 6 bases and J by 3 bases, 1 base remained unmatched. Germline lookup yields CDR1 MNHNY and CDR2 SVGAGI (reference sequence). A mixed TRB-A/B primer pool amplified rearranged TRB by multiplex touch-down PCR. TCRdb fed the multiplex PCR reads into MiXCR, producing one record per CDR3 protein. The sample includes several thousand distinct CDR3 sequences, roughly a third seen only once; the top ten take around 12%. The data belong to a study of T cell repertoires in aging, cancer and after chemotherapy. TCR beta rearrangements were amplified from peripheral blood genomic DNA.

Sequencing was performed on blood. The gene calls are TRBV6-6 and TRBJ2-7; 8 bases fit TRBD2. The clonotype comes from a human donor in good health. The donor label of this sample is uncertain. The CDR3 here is CASSTSGYEQYF. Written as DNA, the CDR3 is TGTGCCAGCAGCACTAGCGGCTACGAGCAGTACTTC.